This TCR beta chain was documented in a study of PD-L1 blockade in urothelial cancer. Study summary: Male sex and bladder-origin urothelial cancer were recorded for twenty-five of 29 patients. Each blood sample yielded a median of 141,255 T cells.

Spiking of synthetic TCR analog templates was performed in each PCR. Here immunoSEQ multiplex PCR was the method, and the copy in TCRdb shows in-frame clones only, minus some. The data contain tens of thousands of clones, 87% of them singletons. Documented time point: pretreatment peripheral blood. V lost 1 base and J lost 0; bases outside the gene matches: 3. The CDR3 has 16 amino acids. Germline V lookup: CDR1 SGDLS, CDR2 YYNGEE. V gene TRBV9 combines with J gene TRBJ2-1; 8 bases are a match to TRBD2. The receptor was derived from a woman aged 60 to 75 with urothelial cancer. Sequencing used PBMCs, obtained around atezolizumab (anti-PD-L1) treatment. CDR3 DNA: TGTGCCAGCAGCGTAAGCGGGGGATCCTCCTACAATGAGCAGTTCTTC. This codes for CASSVSGGSSYNEQFF.